This T cell receptor (beta chain) was observed in a study of graft-versus-host responses after intestinal transplantation. Study as a whole: Recipients had multivisceral, liver-intestinal, or isolated intestinal transplants. Among the recipients, all got anti-thymocyte globulin induction and then tacrolimus and steroids for roughly three years.

The germline V gene has CDR1 LNHNV and CDR2 YYDKDF (reference sequence). The CDR3 covers 16 residues. Trimming shortened V by 2 bases and J by 5 bases, and 16 bases separated the two germline ends. Data came from immunoSEQ multiplex PCR; TCRdb stores just in-frame clones and leaves some out. This table has under 20,000 clones, 86% appearing once. In the case of this clone: Its antigen remains unknown.

Study-level points and caveats: Circulating GvH clone levels at their peak were associated with HvG declines (early post-transplant). Recipient bone marrow held GvH clones, some seen earlier in ileum or blood.

The chain is built from TRBV15 and TRBJ2-1, with D possibly TRBD2 on 6 matching bases. The TCR comes from a human patient who received an intestinal transplant, so some T cells may come from the graft donor. The sequenced sample was PBMCs, obtained 230 to 240 days after intestinal transplant. The CDR3 nucleotides are TGTGCCACCAGCAGACCATCCGGGACTGGGGACAATGAGCAGTTCTTC. Protein product: CATSRPSGTGDNEQFF.